The rows below give T cell receptor beta chains drawn from one sample of a study of CD8 T cells in ankylosing spondylitis. TCRdb re-called the 5' RACE reads through MiXCR, storing one row per CDR3 protein. The table shows 200,000 to 250,000 distinct CDR3 sequences, with around 19% occurring only once. The sequenced material came from blood, either unsorted or a sorted T cell fraction (not recorded which). All receptors derive from a male donor with ankylosing spondylitis. Each CDR3 is given with its conserved first and last residue. The order of the fields is J gene, V gene, clone size, D gene, CDR3 DNA, CDR3 protein. A D gene is named only where the DNA matches it firmly. Not all rows give a size; the values are once, few, many and, for expanded clones, a class.

J gene: TRBJ1-2; V gene: TRBV4-1; clone size: -; D gene: TRBD1; CDR3 DNA: TGCGCCAGCAGCCAAGTGTCTGGGACAGGGGAGGAGGGCTATGGCTACACCTTC; CDR3 protein: CASSQVSGTGEEGYGYTF
J gene: TRBJ2-3; V gene: TRBV7-3; clone size: -; D gene: -; CDR3 DNA: TGTGCCAGCAGCTTAATCGGGGGCACAGATACGCAGTATTTT; CDR3 protein: CASSLIGGTDTQYF
J gene: TRBJ2-3; V gene: TRBV7-8; clone size: few; D gene: -; CDR3 DNA: TGTGCCAGCAGCTCCCCCTTGGGGGGCCGTAAAGATACGCAGTATTTT; CDR3 protein: CASSSPLGGRKDTQYF
J gene: TRBJ2-7; V gene: TRBV27; clone size: few; D gene: -; CDR3 DNA: TGTGCCAGCAGTTTTGGCAGGGCCCTCGAGCAGTACTTC; CDR3 protein: CASSFGRALEQYF
J gene: TRBJ2-5; V gene: TRBV2; clone size: -; D gene: -; CDR3 DNA: TGTGCCAGCAACGGCCCCGAGGAGACCCAGTACTTC; CDR3 protein: CASNGPEETQYF
J gene: TRBJ1-1; V gene: TRBV20-1; clone size: few; D gene: -; CDR3 DNA: TGCAGTGCCAGACCCTCGGGCCCTGAAGCTTTCTTT; CDR3 protein: CSARPSGPEAFF
J gene: TRBJ1-4; V gene: TRBV30; clone size: few; D gene: TRBD1; CDR3 DNA: TGTGCCTGGAGCACCTCGGGGACAGGGATTGAAAAACTGTTTTTT; CDR3 protein: CAWSTSGTGIEKLFF
J gene: TRBJ2-1; V gene: TRBV6-5; clone size: many; D gene: TRBD1; CDR3 DNA: TGTGCCAGCTCAGACAGGGGTAATGAGCAGTTCTTC; CDR3 protein: CASSDRGNEQFF
J gene: TRBJ2-5; V gene: TRBV3-1; clone size: -; D gene: -; CDR3 DNA: TGTGCCAGCAGCCATACCCTGACTAGCCAAGAGACCCAGTACTTC; CDR3 protein: CASSHTLTSQETQYF
J gene: TRBJ1-2; V gene: TRBV5-1; clone size: -; D gene: TRBD1; CDR3 DNA: TGCGCCAGCAGCTTCGGACAGGGGGTAGGAGATGGCTACACCTTC; CDR3 protein: CASSFGQGVGDGYTF
J gene: TRBJ2-7; V gene: TRBV28; clone size: few; D gene: TRBD2; CDR3 DNA: TGTGCCAGCACTGCCGGGGCGGGAGTGAGAGAGCAGTACTTC; CDR3 protein: CASTAGAGVREQYF
J gene: TRBJ1-1; V gene: TRBV7-8; clone size: few; D gene: TRBD1; CDR3 DNA: TGTGCCAGCACCAGAGAGACAGGGGGCTTCTCTGAAGCTTTCTTT; CDR3 protein: CASTRETGGFSEAFF
J gene: TRBJ1-1; V gene: TRBV27; clone size: few; D gene: TRBD1; CDR3 DNA: TGTGCCAGCAGTATAGGACAGGGTTCGGCTTTCTTT; CDR3 protein: CASSIGQGSAFF
J gene: TRBJ2-3; V gene: TRBV20-1; clone size: few; D gene: TRBD2; CDR3 DNA: TGCAGTGCACAAGGCGGGGGGGCAGGAGATACGCAGTATTTT; CDR3 protein: CSAQGGGAGDTQYF
J gene: TRBJ1-4; V gene: TRBV12-3/TRBV12-4; clone size: few; D gene: -; CDR3 DNA: TGTGCCAGCAGTCCCTCCATGGAAAAACTGTTTTTT; CDR3 protein: CASSPSMEKLFF
J gene: TRBJ2-7; V gene: TRBV27; clone size: few; D gene: TRBD1; CDR3 DNA: TGTGCCAGCAGCTGGGGGACAGGGATTGACGAGCAGTACTTC; CDR3 protein: CASSWGTGIDEQYF
J gene: TRBJ2-1; V gene: TRBV29-1; clone size: -; D gene: TRBD2; CDR3 DNA: TGCAGCGTTGAAGAATTTGAGCGGGGGAATAATGAGCAGTTCTTC; CDR3 protein: CSVEEFERGNNEQFF
J gene: TRBJ1-1; V gene: TRBV20-1; clone size: few; D gene: TRBD1; CDR3 DNA: TGCAGTGCAGTCGACAGGGACACTGAAGCTTTCTTT; CDR3 protein: CSAVDRDTEAFF
J gene: TRBJ1-2; V gene: TRBV2; clone size: few; D gene: -; CDR3 DNA: TGTGCCAGCAGTGACCTGACAGACCTCGCCCCCTATGGCTACACCTTC; CDR3 protein: CASSDLTDLAPYGYTF
J gene: TRBJ2-5; V gene: TRBV28; clone size: few; D gene: -; CDR3 DNA: TGTGCCAGCAGTTTACCCCCTTCACAAGAGACCCAGTACTTC; CDR3 protein: CASSLPPSQETQYF
J gene: TRBJ1-2; V gene: TRBV12-3/TRBV12-4; clone size: -; D gene: TRBD1; CDR3 DNA: TGTGCCAGCAGTTTAGCGTTGACAGGGCCCGATGGCTACACCTTC; CDR3 protein: CASSLALTGPDGYTF
J gene: TRBJ2-5; V gene: TRBV6-1; clone size: -; D gene: -; CDR3 DNA: TGTGCCAGCACCCCAAAATGGGGGGCGGCGGAGACCCAGTACTTC; CDR3 protein: CASTPKWGAAETQYF
J gene: TRBJ2-1; V gene: TRBV29-1; clone size: -; D gene: TRBD2; CDR3 DNA: TGCAGCGTTGACACCGGACTAGCGGGGGCTTTGCAGTTCTTC; CDR3 protein: CSVDTGLAGALQFF
J gene: TRBJ2-3; V gene: TRBV6-4; clone size: -; D gene: TRBD2; CDR3 DNA: TGTGCCAGCAGTGTTTTAGCGGGTAGCACAGATACGCAGTATTTT; CDR3 protein: CASSVLAGSTDTQYF
J gene: TRBJ2-7; V gene: TRBV7-9; clone size: -; D gene: -; CDR3 DNA: TGTGCCAGCAGCATCAACAGGGAGAACCACGAGCAGTACTTC; CDR3 protein: CASSINRENHEQYF
J gene: TRBJ1-2; V gene: TRBV4-1; clone size: -; D gene: -; CDR3 DNA: TGCGCCAGCAGCCAGGGGAACTATGGCTACACCTTC; CDR3 protein: CASSQGNYGYTF
J gene: TRBJ1-1; V gene: TRBV6-5; clone size: -; D gene: -; CDR3 DNA: TGTGCCAGCAGTTACACGGGACCTCGGGCTTTCTTT; CDR3 protein: CASSYTGPRAFF
J gene: TRBJ2-3; V gene: TRBV28; clone size: -; D gene: -; CDR3 DNA: TGTGCCAGCAGTTTATCAGGGATCACAGATACGCAGTATTTT; CDR3 protein: CASSLSGITDTQYF
J gene: TRBJ2-1; V gene: TRBV28; clone size: few; D gene: TRBD2; CDR3 DNA: TGTGCCAGCAGCCGACTAGCGGGAACCACCTACAATGAGCAGTTCTTC; CDR3 protein: CASSRLAGTTYNEQFF
J gene: TRBJ1-1; V gene: TRBV6-1; clone size: few; D gene: TRBD1; CDR3 DNA: TGTGCCAGCAACGAAGGGACAGCCTTACTGAACACTGAAGCTTTCTTT; CDR3 protein: CASNEGTALLNTEAFF
J gene: TRBJ2-7; V gene: TRBV27; clone size: -; D gene: -; CDR3 DNA: TGTGCCAGCAGCCCGGGTGTCAGTCACTACGAGCAGTACTTC; CDR3 protein: CASSPGVSHYEQYF
J gene: TRBJ2-1; V gene: TRBV7-9; clone size: few; D gene: TRBD2; CDR3 DNA: TGTGCCAGCAGCTTATATGGGGAGGGCTTTGAGCAGTTCTTC; CDR3 protein: CASSLYGEGFEQFF
J gene: TRBJ2-2; V gene: TRBV4-1; clone size: few; D gene: -; CDR3 DNA: TGCGCCAGCAGCCAACGCCAGCTGAACACCGGGGAGCTGTTTTTT; CDR3 protein: CASSQRQLNTGELFF
J gene: TRBJ2-3; V gene: TRBV4-3; clone size: -; D gene: -; CDR3 DNA: TGCGCCAGCAGCCAAGTTTTTTCTAGCACAGATACGCAGTATTTT; CDR3 protein: CASSQVFSSTDTQYF
J gene: TRBJ2-7; V gene: TRBV7-9; clone size: few; D gene: -; CDR3 DNA: TGTGCCAGCAGTGCGGGACGGTCCTACGAGCAGTACTTC; CDR3 protein: CASSAGRSYEQYF
J gene: TRBJ2-7; V gene: TRBV7-9; clone size: few; D gene: -; CDR3 DNA: TGTGCCAGCAGCTCCCAGTTGCAGGGCCCCTACGAGCAGTACTTC; CDR3 protein: CASSSQLQGPYEQYF
J gene: TRBJ2-3; V gene: TRBV7-2; clone size: -; D gene: -; CDR3 DNA: TGTGCCAGCAGCTTAGTGCTAGCGAGCACAGATACGCAGTATTTT; CDR3 protein: CASSLVLASTDTQYF
J gene: TRBJ2-7; V gene: TRBV20-1; clone size: few; D gene: -; CDR3 DNA: TGCAGTGCTAGAGAGGGCGGCTACGAGCAGTACTTC; CDR3 protein: CSAREGGYEQYF
J gene: TRBJ2-3; V gene: TRBV28; clone size: few; D gene: -; CDR3 DNA: TGTGCCAGCAGCTGGGTCCAGGGAAGCACAGATACGCAGTATTTT; CDR3 protein: CASSWVQGSTDTQYF
J gene: TRBJ2-7; V gene: TRBV3-1; clone size: -; D gene: TRBD2; CDR3 DNA: TGTGCCAGCAGCCAACGACTAGCGGACTACGAGCAGTACTTC; CDR3 protein: CASSQRLADYEQYF
J gene: TRBJ1-2; V gene: TRBV20-1; clone size: many; D gene: TRBD1; CDR3 DNA: TGCAGTGCTAGAGATGGACAGGATATTCATGGCTACACCTTC; CDR3 protein: CSARDGQDIHGYTF
J gene: TRBJ1-1; V gene: TRBV12-3/TRBV12-4; clone size: -; D gene: -; CDR3 DNA: TGTGCCAGCAGTGGGTGGGAAATGAACACTGAAGCTTTCTTT; CDR3 protein: CASSGWEMNTEAFF
J gene: TRBJ1-1; V gene: TRBV20-1; clone size: -; D gene: -; CDR3 DNA: TGCAGTGCAAGACACAGGGACTCGGGAACTGAAGCTTTCTTT; CDR3 protein: CSARHRDSGTEAFF
J gene: TRBJ2-7; V gene: TRBV6-5; clone size: few; D gene: TRBD2; CDR3 DNA: TGTGCCAGCAGTTACTCGGAGCGGGAGAGGTTCGGCGAGCAGTACTTC; CDR3 protein: CASSYSERERFGEQYF
J gene: TRBJ2-7; V gene: TRBV28; clone size: once; D gene: TRBD1; CDR3 DNA: TGTGCCAGCAGTTTGGGACTGACAGGGGGCTATTACGAGCAGTACTTC; CDR3 protein: CASSLGLTGGYYEQYF
J gene: TRBJ2-3; V gene: TRBV7-6; clone size: -; D gene: -; CDR3 DNA: TGTGCCAGCAGCTACGAAGGGGGTCCGGATACGCAGTATTTT; CDR3 protein: CASSYEGGPDTQYF
J gene: TRBJ2-5; V gene: TRBV20-1; clone size: few; D gene: -; CDR3 DNA: TGCAGTGCTGCGCGGGGAGACCCTCAAGAGACCCAGTACTTC; CDR3 protein: CSAARGDPQETQYF
J gene: TRBJ1-4; V gene: TRBV4-3; clone size: few; D gene: TRBD1; CDR3 DNA: TGCGCCAGCAGCCTGGACAGGGGGCATGAAAAACTGTTTTTT; CDR3 protein: CASSLDRGHEKLFF
J gene: TRBJ1-5; V gene: TRBV27; clone size: few; D gene: -; CDR3 DNA: TGTGCCAGCAGTTGGGGCCACAATCAGCCCCAGCATTTT; CDR3 protein: CASSWGHNQPQHF
J gene: TRBJ2-7; V gene: TRBV29-1; clone size: many; D gene: TRBD2; CDR3 DNA: TGCAGCGTGATGCCCTTAGCGGGATATGAGTCCGAGCAGTACTTC; CDR3 protein: CSVMPLAGYESEQYF
J gene: TRBJ1-4; V gene: TRBV5-1; clone size: -; D gene: -; CDR3 DNA: TGCGCCAGCCGACCGACAGGAATTAATGAAAAACTGTTTTTT; CDR3 protein: CASRPTGINEKLFF
J gene: TRBJ1-1; V gene: TRBV28; clone size: few; D gene: -; CDR3 DNA: TGTGCCAGCATCGGGGGAAGGGTTAGAATCACTGAAGCTTTCTTT; CDR3 protein: CASIGGRVRITEAFF
J gene: TRBJ2-1; V gene: TRBV12-3/TRBV12-4; clone size: -; D gene: TRBD1; CDR3 DNA: TGTGGCAGCAGCGTCGACAGGGTGAAGGACAATGAGCAGTTCTTC; CDR3 protein: CGSSVDRVKDNEQFF
J gene: TRBJ2-1; V gene: TRBV29-1; clone size: many; D gene: -; CDR3 DNA: TGCAGCGCCGAAATACATGAGCAGTTCTTC; CDR3 protein: CSAEIHEQFF
J gene: TRBJ2-5; V gene: TRBV20-1; clone size: -; D gene: TRBD2; CDR3 DNA: TGCAGTGCTAACCGACTAGCGGGGGGAGGAGAGACCCAGTACTTC; CDR3 protein: CSANRLAGGGETQYF